This TCR beta chain was found in a study of blood T cell repertoires in COVID-19. Study information: Researchers got acute and convalescent COVID-19 samples from the United States, Italy and Spain. Nucleic acid was either cDNA or gDNA, and it came from T cells, B-cell-depleted T cells, or PBMCs.

This clone occurred once. Losses at the gene ends were 10 bases for V and 6 bases for J; bases not matched to a gene: 6. The CDR3 is 12 amino acids. Germline CDR1 is ENHRY and CDR2 is SYGVKD. Authors' analysis steps: Amplification of reference gene primers provided the estimated nucleated cell counts. Profiling relied on immunoSEQ multiplex PCR, and the TCRdb table lists in-frame clones only, not all of them. The D gene and trimming were derived from the DNA, and the V and J assignments and clone size from that table. The table shows approximately 240,000 clones, with roughly 82% occurring only once. V and J are TRBV10-3 and TRBJ1-1, with 9 bases identical to TRBD1. Sample: peripheral blood. The origin of this receptor is a woman at least 80 years old with active or convalescent COVID-19. The CDR3 DNA is TGTGCCACCGGGGACAGGGAGGCTGAAGCTTTCTTT. Its protein product is CATGDREAEAFF.